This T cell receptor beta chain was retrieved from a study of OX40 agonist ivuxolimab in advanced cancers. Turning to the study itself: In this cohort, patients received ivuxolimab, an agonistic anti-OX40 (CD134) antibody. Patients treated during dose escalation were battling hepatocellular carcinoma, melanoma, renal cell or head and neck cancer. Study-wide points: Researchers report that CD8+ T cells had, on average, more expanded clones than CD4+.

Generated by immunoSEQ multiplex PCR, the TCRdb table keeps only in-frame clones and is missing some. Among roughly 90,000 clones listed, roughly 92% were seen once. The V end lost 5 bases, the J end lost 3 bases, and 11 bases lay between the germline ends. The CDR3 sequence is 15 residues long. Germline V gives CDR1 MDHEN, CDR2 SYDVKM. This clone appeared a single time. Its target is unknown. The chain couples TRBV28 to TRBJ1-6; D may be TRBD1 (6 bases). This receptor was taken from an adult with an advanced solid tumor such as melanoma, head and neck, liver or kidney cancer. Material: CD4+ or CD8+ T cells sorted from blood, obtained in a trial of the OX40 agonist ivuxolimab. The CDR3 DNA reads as TGTGCCAGCAGTCCCAGGGGCGTCTATAATTCACCCCTCCACTTT. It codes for CASSPRGVYNSPLHF.